These 25 T cell receptor beta chains originate from one sample sequenced in a study of cytomegalovirus exposure and HLA in healthy donors. Primers for the PCR totalled 60 Vbeta and 13 Jbeta. The method was immunoSEQ multiplex PCR; TCRdb's version includes in-frame clones alone and lacks a portion of them. Of about 260,000 clones listed, 70% to 90% were seen once; the top ten hold 2%. What was sequenced was PBMCs. These receptors originate from a woman between 40 and 50 years old in good health and CMV-seropositive.

This chain uses TRBV5-1 with TRBJ1-4, with unresolved D. The CDR3 has 15 residues. Per germline, CDR1 SGHRS and CDR2 YFSETQ. V lost 4 bases and J lost 8, with 18 bases in between. CDR3 in amino acids: CASSPNNMESEKLFF. Here the CDR3 DNA reads TGCGCCAGCAGCCCGAACAACATGGAGTCCGAAAAACTGTTTTTT.

The chain joins TRBV5-1 to TRBJ2-5, with 13 bases that match TRBD2. J lost 5 bases, V lost 3 bases, and 10 bases had no gene match. The CDR3 is made up of 17 amino acids. Germline V lookup: CDR1 SGHRS, CDR2 YFSETQ. CDR3 loop: CASSSAWTSGSGETQYF. CDR3 coding DNA: TGCGCCAGCAGCTCCGCCTGGACTAGCGGGAGTGGGGAGACCCAGTACTTC.

This chain links TRBV6-5 with TRBJ1-5; tentative D call: TRBD1 (6 bases). Germline loops: CDR1 MNHEY, CDR2 SVGAGI. V was clipped by 2 bases and J by 11 bases, with 19 bases between them. CDR3 length equals 15 residues. CDR3 loop: CASSYGRGGAGSQHF. The CDR3 DNA reads TGTGCCAGCAGTTACGGGCGGGGGGGCGCGGGGTCCCAGCATTTT.

The chain employs TRBV5-4 and TRBJ2-1; TRBD2 matches 11 bases. The CDR3 is 16 residues long. CDR1 is SGHNT, CDR2 YYREEE, per germline (reference sequence). The trim removed 4 bases at V and 2 bases at J, leaving 5 bases unmatched. DNA of the CDR3: TGTGCCAGCAGCCAAATACTAGCGGGAGCCTACAATGAGCAGTTCTTC. Protein product: CASSQILAGAYNEQFF.

This chain joins TRBV11-2 and TRBJ2-6; TRBD2 matches at 9 bases. With 2 bases clipped from V and 3 bases from J, the junction kept 5 bases outside the gene matches. This CDR3 is 17 amino acids long. The V gene's germline CDR1 is SGHAT and CDR2 FQNNGV. The CDR3 loop reads CASSLISGSRGANVLTF. Here the CDR3 DNA reads TGTGCCAGCAGCTTAATTAGCGGGAGTCGTGGGGCCAACGTCCTGACTTTC. Complete variable domain (other parts from reference TRBV11-2 and TRBJ2-6): EAGVAQSPRYKIIEKRQSVAFWCNPISGHATLYWYQQILGQGPKLLIQFQNNGVVDDSQLPKDRFSAERLKGVDSTLKIQPAKLEDSAVYLCASSLISGSRGANVLTFGAGSRLTVL.

As to this clone: Other nucleotide sequences from this sample produce the same CDR3. The gene calls are TRBV9 and TRBJ2-1; D is unclear. The CDR3 runs 11 residues. V gave up 3 bases and J gave up 5 bases, with 3 bases separating them. Germline V gene data show CDR1 as SGDLS and CDR2 as YYNGEE. The CDR3 loop reads CASSADNEQFF. Written as DNA, the CDR3 is TGTGCCAGCAGCGCAGACAATGAGCAGTTCTTC. The full variable domain, rest sourced from reference TRBV9 and TRBJ2-1, is DSGVTQTPKHLITATGQRVTLRCSPRSGDLSVYWYQQSLDQGLQFLIQYYNGEERAKGNILERFSAQQFPDLHSELNLSSLELGDSALYFCASSADNEQFFGPGTRLTVL.

The genes are TRBV11-2 and TRBJ2-4, with TRBD1 as a possible D gene (6 bases). Trimming left V 6 bases short and J 8 bases short, with 23 bases between. Germline V gene data show CDR1 as SGHAT and CDR2 as FQNNGV. The CDR3 extends over 16 amino acids. CDR3: CASSSNTGIRSDIQYF. CDR3 DNA sequence: TGTGCCAGCAGTTCTAATACAGGGATTCGGTCGGACATTCAGTACTTC.

This clone was observed a handful of times. The chain has TRBV2 and TRBJ1-4; 8 bases line up with TRBD1. This CDR3 has 15 residues. Per the germline V gene, CDR1 is SNHLY and CDR2 is FYNNEI. V gave up 6 bases and J gave up 0 bases; unmatched junction bases: 3. CDR3 nucleotides: TGTGCCAGCAGATCACAGGGGGCAACTAATGAAAAACTGTTTTTT. Translation gives CASRSQGATNEKLFF.

In DNA, the CDR3 is TGCGCCAGCAGCCACCGGGACTCCTCCTACAATGAGCAGTTCTTC. Residues: CASSHRDSSYNEQFF. The chain is built from TRBV4-3 and TRBJ2-1; maybe TRBD2 (6 bases). Trimming left V 3 bases short and J 0 bases short, with 9 bases between. The CDR3 extends over 15 amino acids. Germline lookup yields CDR1 LGHNA and CDR2 YSLEER.

The CDR3 sequence: CASSPVAGGPSNTGELFF. The CDR3 DNA is TGTGCCAGCAGCCCAGTGGCGGGAGGGCCCTCGAACACCGGGGAGCTGTTTTTT. V and J are TRBV7-2 and TRBJ2-2, with 9 bases aligning to TRBD2. V trimming: 5 bases; J trimming: 0 bases; junction bases outside the gene matches: 10. Germline V gene lookup returns CDR1 SGHTA and CDR2 FQGNSA. CDR3 length equals 18 residues. Together with reference TRBV7-2 and TRBJ2-2, the CDR3 gives the full variable domain: GAGVSQSPSNKVTEKGKDVELRCDPISGHTALYWYRQSLGQGLEFLIYFQGNSAPDKSGLPSDRFSAERTGGSVSTLTIQRTQQEDSAVYLCASSPVAGGPSNTGELFFGEGSRLTVL.

This clone was counted between two and nine times. This chain uses TRBV10-3 with TRBJ2-7; TRBD2 agrees at 10 bases. This CDR3 has 14 amino acids. With V trimmed by 6 bases and J by 6 bases, 8 bases remained unmatched. The V gene's germline CDR1 is ENHRY and CDR2 SYGVKD. CDR3 DNA: TGTGCCATCAGCACCCTAGCGGGAGCAGGCGAGCAGTACTTC. Amino acids: CAISTLAGAGEQYF.

J is TRBJ2-6 and V is TRBV4-3; 9 positions agree with TRBD1. With V trimmed by 5 bases and J by 0 bases, 11 bases remained unmatched. The CDR3 has 19 amino acids. Germline CDR1 LGHNA, CDR2 YSLEER. The CDR3 DNA is TGCGCCAGCAGCTCTGGGCCGGGACAGGGACTCTCTGGGGCCAACGTCCTGACTTTC. Translation: CASSSGPGQGLSGANVLTF.

The genes are TRBV5-8 and TRBJ2-5; the match to TRBD1 covers 8 bases. Germline V lookup: CDR1 SGHTS, CDR2 YDEGEE. Trimming took 1 base from V and 5 from J; bases not matched to a gene: 13. The CDR3 loop spans 17 amino acids. Written as DNA, the CDR3 is TGTGCCAGCAGCTTGTCCCTGGGGCAGGGGGCGAGTGAGACCCAGTACTTC. Protein: CASSLSLGQGASETQYF.

The rearrangement links TRBV27 to TRBJ1-5; TRBD1 matches 7 bases. V shed 3 bases and J 4 bases; nucleotides not matched to a gene: 3. Germline CDR1 and CDR2: MNHEY and SMNVEV (reference sequence). This CDR3 spans 14 amino acids. This CDR3 reads CASSFGQANQPQHF. For the CDR3, the DNA is TGTGCCAGCAGTTTCGGACAGGCAAATCAGCCCCAGCATTTT.

The rearrangement links TRBV6-1 to TRBJ1-5; a possible D gene is TRBD1 (5 bases). The CDR3 totals 14 residues. The V gene lost 6 bases and the J gene lost 3 bases, with 12 bases spanning the gap. The V gene's germline CDR1 is MNHNS and CDR2 SASEGT. CDR3 coding DNA: TGTGCCAGCAGCAACGACAGAGCCAATCAGCCCCAGCATTTT. It yields the protein CASSNDRANQPQHF.

The chain recombines TRBV29-1 with TRBJ1-1; D remains ambiguous. Per the germline V gene, CDR1 is SQVTM and CDR2 is ANQGSEA. The CDR3 has 14 residues. The V and J ends lost 4 bases and 2 bases respectively, with 14 bases between them. Here the CDR3 reads CSVVVGLSNTEAFF. CDR3 DNA: TGCAGCGTTGTAGTTGGTCTCTCAAACACTGAAGCTTTCTTT.

The chain links TRBV28 to TRBJ1-3; possibly TRBD1 for D (5 bases). Germline loops: CDR1 MDHEN, CDR2 SYDVKM. The CDR3 is 15 amino acids. Trimming stripped 5 bases from V and 0 bases from J, with 11 bases between. CDR3 loop: CASSPADTSGNTIYF. CDR3 nucleotides: TGTGCCAGCAGTCCCGCGGACACCTCTGGAAACACCATATATTTT.

The chain joins TRBV6-5 to TRBJ1-2; 7 positions match TRBD1. The CDR3 extends over 15 amino acids. Germline V CDR1 and CDR2: MNHEY, SVGAGI. V shed 5 bases, J shed 4 bases, and the junction held 10 bases outside the gene matches. For the CDR3, the DNA is TGTGCCAGCAGTCCCCAGGGGGTACTAGGCTATGGCTACACCTTC. Translated, it gives CASSPQGVLGYGYTF.

The V and J genes are TRBV27 and TRBJ2-5; TRBD2 agrees at 10 bases. Germline loops: CDR1 MNHEY, CDR2 SMNVEV (reference sequence). Unmatched junction bases numbered 6, after V lost 6 bases and J lost 2 bases. The CDR3 extends over 15 amino acids. CDR3 nucleotide sequence: TGTGCCAGCAGAAGACTAGCGGGTCGACAAGAGACCCAGTACTTC. The encoded protein is CASRRLAGRQETQYF.

CDR3 residues: CASSFLGGLEGYEQYF. As DNA, the CDR3 is TGTGCCAGCAGCTTTTTGGGGGGACTAGAGGGGTACGAGCAGTACTTC. The chain has TRBV7-9 and TRBJ2-7; 8 nucleotides align to TRBD2. The CDR3 is 16 residues long. Germline V gene sequence: CDR1 SEHNR, CDR2 FQNEAQ (reference sequence). The trim removed 3 bases at V and 4 bases at J, leaving 11 bases unmatched.

The chain is built from TRBV7-2 and TRBJ2-1, with TRBD2 matching over 11 bases. The germline CDR1 and CDR2 sequences are SGHTA and FQGNSA. Germline trimming cut 0 bases from V and 7 bases from J; bases unmatched to any gene: 20. The CDR3 contains 21 residues. CDR3 sequence reads: CASSLASEPIPLAGVWNEQFF. CDR3 DNA sequence: TGTGCCAGCAGCTTAGCGTCCGAACCTATCCCACTAGCGGGAGTTTGGAATGAGCAGTTCTTC.

This chain uses TRBV11-3 with TRBJ2-6; D may be TRBD2 (6 bases). CDR1 and CDR2 (germline): SGHNT, YENEEA. Trimming shortened V by 2 bases and J by 4 bases, and 12 bases separated the two germline ends. The CDR3 has 16 residues. The CDR3 DNA reads as TGTGCCAGCAGCTTAAGCTCTAGCGCCGGGGCCAACGTCCTGACTTTC. Amino acids: CASSLSSSAGANVLTF.

The rearrangement links TRBV19 to TRBJ1-1, with 7 bases fitting TRBD1. Per the germline V gene, CDR1 is LNHDA and CDR2 is SQIVND (reference sequence). This CDR3 has 16 residues. The J segment lost 1 base and the V segment lost 3 bases, leaving 8 bases of the junction unmatched. The CDR3: CASSILQGMANTEAFF. In DNA form, the CDR3 reads TGTGCCAGTAGTATTTTACAGGGGATGGCGAACACTGAAGCTTTCTTT.

The rearrangement links TRBV27 to TRBJ2-7; perhaps TRBD1 as D (6 bases). CDR3 length equals 15 residues. The germline V gene has CDR1 MNHEY and CDR2 SMNVEV (reference sequence). V shed 4 bases and J shed 3 bases, with 16 bases lying between them. The CDR3 DNA is TGTGCCAGCAGTTCTTCCGCTACGACAGGCTACGAGCAGTACTTC. Protein: CASSSSATTGYEQYF.

The gene calls are TRBV7-9 and TRBJ2-1; TRBD2 matches 11 bases. The CDR3 contains 16 residues. Losses at the gene ends were 5 bases for V and 9 bases for J; bases not matched to a gene: 12. The V gene's germline CDR1 is SEHNR and CDR2 FQNEAQ (reference sequence). CDR3 amino acids: CASSRGTSGQRGEQFF. CDR3 sequence (DNA): TGTGCCAGCAGCCGGGGGACTAGCGGTCAACGGGGTGAGCAGTTCTTC.